The clone carrying this T cell receptor (beta chain) was recorded only once. What it recognizes is unknown. This sample was taken from a study of a mutant IDH1 vaccine in newly diagnosed glioma. Study overall: At weeks 1, 3, 5, 7, 11, 15, 19 and 23, patients received a vaccination, eight in all.

This CDR3 is built from 14 residues. The germline CDR1 and CDR2 sequences are LNHNV and YYDKDF (reference sequence). Trimming shortened V by 6 bases and J by 0 bases, and 12 bases separated the two germline ends. TCRdb's copy holds only in-frame clones and misses some; the assay was immunoSEQ multiplex PCR. The sample records tens of thousands of clones, about four fifths being singletons. Time point specified: week 11, during vaccination. Every vaccination contained 300 ug of the mutant IDH1 20-mer peptide and was paired with topical imiquimod. The study enrolled donors with new WHO grade 3 or 4 IDH1-mutant, ATRX-lost astrocytomas. Regarding the study as a whole: Seemingly, pseudoprogression had no relation to changes in the top peripheral T cell clonotypes.

This receptor was taken from a man over 45 with glioma. This chain connects TRBV15 to TRBJ2-7, with D possibly matching TRBD1 (5 bases). Sequenced here: PBMCs, sampled from a glioma patient whose treatment included an IDH1 peptide vaccine. The CDR3 region has the DNA TGTGCCACCAGGCGGACACCCGGCTCCTACGAGCAGTACTTC. It encodes CATRRTPGSYEQYF.